This T cell receptor (beta chain) emerged from a study of immune heterogeneity within non-small cell lung tumors (dated by TCRdb to between 2018 and 2020). Study-level background: By histology, the tumors included some ten non-squamous carcinomas, several squamous cell carcinomas and 1 tumor not otherwise specified. Binding of neoantigens to the HLA alleles of each patient was predicted with netMHCpan-3.0 for mutant peptides of 8 to 11 amino acids. To look at intratumoral immune heterogeneity, the study ran whole-exome sequencing, RNA-seq and TCR beta repertoire sequencing on several spatially distinct regions taken from every NSCLC tumor. TCR repertoires were analyzed from 55 to 70 tumor loci of approximately 14 patients, while transcriptome data covered only around 45 loci from more than 10 patients. Here is what the overall study found, with its caveats: A statistically significant but moderate positive correlation (R roughly 0.34) was observed between local T-cell repertoire clonality and local tumor mutational burden. For the most part, high-frequency TCR beta clonotypes differed from one individual patient to another. Identical dominant CDR3B clonotypes recurred across loci within a patient, yet different tumor locations also harbored unique high-frequency clones.

Comment on this clonotype: The antigen it binds to is not known. Base-call qualities are not available, and no considerably larger clone is one nucleotide away.

The TCR beta CDR3 region was amplified with a multiplex PCR system, in which a first round of nine to ten cycles was run using 32 V-gene forward and 13 J-gene reverse primers. The first PCR round was done with a QIAGEN Multiplex PCR Kit, and the primer sequences were filed in Chinese patent CN105087789A. A second PCR round added Illumina universal primers using the Phusion High-Fidelity PCR Kit. Sequencing of the TCR libraries was done on the Illumina HiSeq X Ten platform in paired-end mode with a 151 bp read length. Under the source paper's analysis protocol: Reads lacking multiplex PCR primers were removed with Cutadapt, read pairs were merged with PEAR, and CDR3 regions were called with MiXCR default settings. Shannon entropy measured repertoire diversity, and clonality was calculated as one minus the Shannon entropy divided by the ln of the count of productive unique sequences. Clonotypes at a frequency of at least 0.5% were defined as dominant or high-frequency T-cell clones. Using fastp trimming at Q25 and MiXCR clonotype assembly, TCRdb reanalyzed the public sequencing data and kept in-frame beta chains. Rows with a matching CDR3 protein are joined into one entry that keeps the most common DNA and genes. The V and J calls here are based on TCRdb, not the publication. A total of fewer than 3,500 distinct CDR3 sequences appear in this sample, approximately 53% of them only once. The ten largest clones represent 9.5% to 13% of the sample.

Trimming removed 5 bases from V and 5 bases from J; the gene matches leave 6 bases unexplained. In the germline V gene, CDR1 corresponds to MNHEY and CDR2 to SVGEGT. The CDR3 runs 13 amino acids, cysteine and phenylalanine included. Kept here is only the CDR3 DNA, which spans 39 bases and is read in frame from base 1. Genomic DNA was extracted from bulk tumor tissue and used as the TCR template, and approximately 600 ng gDNA was amplified per sample. Multiple biopsies per primary tumor were taken during surgery, spaced as far apart as possible within the tumor mass. The study cohort was described as untreated, and the patients were newly diagnosed NSCLC cases having curative surgery. Donors were roughly 15 newly diagnosed non-small cell lung cancer patients undergoing surgery with curative intent. A couple of independent pathologists examined the resected tumor masses. Sequencing was performed only on DNA and RNA samples of high quality.

This receptor was taken from a man aged 70-80 years with non-small cell lung cancer. Rearrangement joined TRBV6-2 or TRBV6-3 to TRBJ2-7; TRBD1 lines up with 7 middle nucleotides. Sequencing was carried out using lung tumor tissue. The DNA reads as follows: TGTGCCAGCAGTCTCAAACAGGGGCACGAGCAGTACTTC. Translated, this is CASSLKQGHEQYF.